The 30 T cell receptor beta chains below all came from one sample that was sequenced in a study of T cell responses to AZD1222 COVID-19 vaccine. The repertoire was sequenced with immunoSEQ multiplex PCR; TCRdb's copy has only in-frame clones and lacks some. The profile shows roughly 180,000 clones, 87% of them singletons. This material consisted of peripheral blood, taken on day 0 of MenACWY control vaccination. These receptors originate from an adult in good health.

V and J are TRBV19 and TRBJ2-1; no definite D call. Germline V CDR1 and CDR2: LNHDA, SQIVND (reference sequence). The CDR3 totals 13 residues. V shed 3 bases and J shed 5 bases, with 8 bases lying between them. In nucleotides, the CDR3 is TGTGCCAGTAGTATCTTCATGGACAATGAGCAGTTCTTC. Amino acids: CASSIFMDNEQFF.

CDR3 DNA sequence: TGTGCCAGCTCACCACTAGGGGAAGGTGAGGGCGAGCAGTACTTC. Its translation is CASSPLGEGEGEQYF. The rearrangement links TRBV18 to TRBJ2-7; D possibly matches TRBD1 or TRBD2 (5 bases each). CDR3 length equals 15 residues. Per germline, CDR1 KGHSH and CDR2 LQKENI. V lost 1 base to trimming and J lost 6 bases, with 16 bases between them.

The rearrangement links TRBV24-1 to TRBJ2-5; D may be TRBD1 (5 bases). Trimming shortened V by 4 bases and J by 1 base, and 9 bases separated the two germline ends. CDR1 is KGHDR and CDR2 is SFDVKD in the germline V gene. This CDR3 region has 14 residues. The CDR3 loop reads CATSDPDSQETQYF. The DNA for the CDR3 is TGTGCCACCAGTGACCCCGACAGCCAAGAGACCCAGTACTTC.

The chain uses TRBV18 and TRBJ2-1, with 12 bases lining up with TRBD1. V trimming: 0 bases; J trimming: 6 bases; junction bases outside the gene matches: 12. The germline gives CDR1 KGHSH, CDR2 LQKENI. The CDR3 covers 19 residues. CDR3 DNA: TGTGCCAGCTCACCACCAACTTCTCCCCGGGACAGGGGGCTCAATGAGCAGTTCTTC. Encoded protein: CASSPPTSPRDRGLNEQFF.

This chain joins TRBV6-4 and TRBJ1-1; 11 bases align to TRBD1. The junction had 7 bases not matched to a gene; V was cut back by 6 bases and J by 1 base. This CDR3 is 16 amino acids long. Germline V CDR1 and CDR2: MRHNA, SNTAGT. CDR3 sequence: CASRPGQGAGNTEAFF. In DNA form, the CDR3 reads TGTGCCAGCAGACCCGGACAGGGGGCGGGGAACACTGAAGCTTTCTTT.

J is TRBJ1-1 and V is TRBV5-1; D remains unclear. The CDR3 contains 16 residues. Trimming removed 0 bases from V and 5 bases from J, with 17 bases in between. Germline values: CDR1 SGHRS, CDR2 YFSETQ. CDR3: CASSLAMPFLRTEAFF. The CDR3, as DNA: TGCGCCAGCAGCTTGGCTATGCCGTTTTTACGAACTGAAGCTTTCTTT. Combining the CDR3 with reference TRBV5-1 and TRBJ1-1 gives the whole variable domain KAGVTQTPRYLIKTRGQQVTLSCSPISGHRSVSWYQQTPGQGLQFLFEYFSETQRNKGNFPGRFSGRQFSNSRSEMNVSTLELGDSALYLCASSLAMPFLRTEAFFGQGTRLTVV.

In nucleotides, the CDR3 is TGTGCCAGCGGGGTAGGACAGGGGGGATTCACAGATACGCAGTATTTT. Its protein is CASGVGQGGFTDTQYF. This chain joins TRBV5-8 and TRBJ2-3; 10 positions agree with TRBD1. The CDR3 has 16 amino acids. Germline CDR1 SGHTS, CDR2 YDEGEE. V shed 7 bases, J shed 2 bases, and the junction held 10 bases outside the gene matches.

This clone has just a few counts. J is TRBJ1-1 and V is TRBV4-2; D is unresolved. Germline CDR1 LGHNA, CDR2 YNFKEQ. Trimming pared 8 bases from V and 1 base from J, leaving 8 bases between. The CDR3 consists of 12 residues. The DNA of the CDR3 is TGTGCCAGCCGGTTAGGGAACACTGAAGCTTTCTTT. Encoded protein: CASRLGNTEAFF.

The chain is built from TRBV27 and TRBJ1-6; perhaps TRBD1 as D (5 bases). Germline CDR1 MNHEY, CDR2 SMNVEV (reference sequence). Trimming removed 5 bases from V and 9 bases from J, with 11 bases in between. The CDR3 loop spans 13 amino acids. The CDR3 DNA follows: TGTGCCAGCAGTCTGGGACGGCTTTCACCCCTCCACTTT. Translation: CASSLGRLSPLHF.

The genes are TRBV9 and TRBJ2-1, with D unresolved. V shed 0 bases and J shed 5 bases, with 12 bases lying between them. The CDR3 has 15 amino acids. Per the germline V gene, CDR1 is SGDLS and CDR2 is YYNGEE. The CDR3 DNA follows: TGTGCCAGCAGCGTAGCCCCCCTCCTCGACAATGAGCAGTTCTTC. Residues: CASSVAPLLDNEQFF.

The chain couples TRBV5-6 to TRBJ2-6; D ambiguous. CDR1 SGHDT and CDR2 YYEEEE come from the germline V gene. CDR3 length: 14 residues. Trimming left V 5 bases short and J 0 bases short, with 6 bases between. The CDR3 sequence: CASSTISGANVLTF. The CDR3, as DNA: TGTGCCAGCAGTACAATCTCTGGGGCCAACGTCCTGACTTTC.

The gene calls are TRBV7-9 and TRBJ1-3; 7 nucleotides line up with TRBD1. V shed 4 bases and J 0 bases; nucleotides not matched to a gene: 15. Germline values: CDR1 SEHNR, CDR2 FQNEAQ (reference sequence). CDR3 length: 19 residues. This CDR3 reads CASSSRGGLSLGSGNTIYF. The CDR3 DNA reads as TGTGCCAGCAGCTCCAGGGGGGGCCTCTCGTTGGGCTCTGGAAACACCATATATTTT.

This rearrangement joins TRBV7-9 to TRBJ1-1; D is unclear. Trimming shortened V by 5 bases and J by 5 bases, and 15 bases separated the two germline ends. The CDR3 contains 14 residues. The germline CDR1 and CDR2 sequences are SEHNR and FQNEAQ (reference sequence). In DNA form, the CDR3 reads TGTGCCAGCAGCCCTCCCTCCTCCCGGACTGAAGCTTTCTTT. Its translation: CASSPPSSRTEAFF.

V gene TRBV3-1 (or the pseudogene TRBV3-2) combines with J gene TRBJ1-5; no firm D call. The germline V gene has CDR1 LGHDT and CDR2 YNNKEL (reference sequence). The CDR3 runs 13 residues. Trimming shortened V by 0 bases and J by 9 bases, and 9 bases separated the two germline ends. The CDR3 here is CASSQDRGGPQHF. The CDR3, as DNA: TGTGCCAGCAGCCAAGACCGCGGTGGGCCCCAGCATTTT.

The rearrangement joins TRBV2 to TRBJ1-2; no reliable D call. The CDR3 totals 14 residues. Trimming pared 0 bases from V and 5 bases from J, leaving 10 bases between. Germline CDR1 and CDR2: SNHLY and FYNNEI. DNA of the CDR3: TGTGCCAGCAGTGAAGCGTTAGGCTCTTATGGCTACACCTTC. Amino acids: CASSEALGSYGYTF.

CDR3 DNA: TGCAGCGTAGGTCAGAGCTCTGGAAACACCATATATTTT. Translating it yields CSVGQSSGNTIYF. The gene calls are TRBV29-1 and TRBJ1-3; D gene uncertain. The germline gives CDR1 SQVTM, CDR2 ANQGSEA. There are 13 residues in the CDR3. The V gene lost 6 bases and the J gene lost 0 bases, with 9 bases spanning the gap.

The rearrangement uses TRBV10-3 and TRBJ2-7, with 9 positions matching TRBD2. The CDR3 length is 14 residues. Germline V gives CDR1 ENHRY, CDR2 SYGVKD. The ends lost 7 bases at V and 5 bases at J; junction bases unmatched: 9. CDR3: CAINPRGLADEQYF. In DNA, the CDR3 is TGTGCCATCAATCCAAGGGGACTAGCAGACGAGCAGTACTTC.

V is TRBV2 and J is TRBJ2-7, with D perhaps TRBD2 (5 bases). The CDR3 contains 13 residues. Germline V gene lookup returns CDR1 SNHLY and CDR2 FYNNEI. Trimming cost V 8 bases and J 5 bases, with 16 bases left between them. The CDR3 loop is CASWGTMGDEQYF. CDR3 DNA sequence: TGTGCCAGCTGGGGTACCATGGGAGACGAGCAGTACTTC.

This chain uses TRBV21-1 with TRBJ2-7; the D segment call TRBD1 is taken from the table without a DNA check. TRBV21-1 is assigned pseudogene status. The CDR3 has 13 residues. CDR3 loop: CASCSGFPYEQYF. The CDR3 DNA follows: TGTGCCAGCTGCTCAGGGTTCCCCTACGAGCAGTACTTC.

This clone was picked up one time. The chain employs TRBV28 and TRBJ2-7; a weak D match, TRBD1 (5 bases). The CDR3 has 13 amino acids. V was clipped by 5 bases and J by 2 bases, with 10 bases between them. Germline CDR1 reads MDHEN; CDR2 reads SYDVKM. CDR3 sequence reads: CASSPRAPYEQYF. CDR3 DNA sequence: TGTGCCAGCAGTCCCAGGGCGCCCTACGAGCAGTACTTC.

CDR3 nucleotide sequence: TGTGCCAGCAGAGAACAGGGAGGGGAGACCCAGTACTTC. Its translation: CASREQGGETQYF. V gene TRBV12-3 or TRBV12-4 combines with J gene TRBJ2-5; the D gene is possibly TRBD2 (7 bases). The CDR3 length is 13 residues. The V gene lost 6 bases and the J gene lost 5 bases, with 13 bases spanning the gap.

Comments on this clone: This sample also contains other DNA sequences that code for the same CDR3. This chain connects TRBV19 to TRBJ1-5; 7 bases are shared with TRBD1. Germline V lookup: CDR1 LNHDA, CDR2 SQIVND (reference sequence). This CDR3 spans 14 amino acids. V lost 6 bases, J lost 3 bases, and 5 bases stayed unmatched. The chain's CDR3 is CASSQQGTNQPQHF. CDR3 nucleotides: TGTGCCAGTAGCCAACAGGGGACCAATCAGCCCCAGCATTTT.

CDR3 DNA sequence: TGTGCCAGCTCACCCTTCAGGGACTATGGCTACACCTTC. Residues: CASSPFRDYGYTF. The chain combines TRBV18 with TRBJ1-2; tentatively, D is TRBD1 (5 bases). The germline V gene encodes CDR1 KGHSH and CDR2 LQKENI. The V end was cut by 3 bases, the J end by 3 bases, with 8 bases between. The CDR3 covers 13 residues.

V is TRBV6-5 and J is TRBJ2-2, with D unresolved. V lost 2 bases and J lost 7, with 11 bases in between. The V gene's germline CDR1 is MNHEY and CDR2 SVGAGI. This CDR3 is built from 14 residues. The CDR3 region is CASSYPSLGGELFF. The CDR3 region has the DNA TGTGCCAGCAGTTACCCGAGCCTTGGCGGGGAGCTGTTTTTT.

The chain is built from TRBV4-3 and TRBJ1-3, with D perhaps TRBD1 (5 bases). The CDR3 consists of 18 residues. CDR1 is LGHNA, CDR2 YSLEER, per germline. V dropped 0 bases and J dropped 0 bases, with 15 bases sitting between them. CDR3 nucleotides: TGCGCCAGCAGCCAAGAACTTCAGGGCTTTAGCTCTGGAAACACCATATATTTT. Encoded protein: CASSQELQGFSSGNTIYF.

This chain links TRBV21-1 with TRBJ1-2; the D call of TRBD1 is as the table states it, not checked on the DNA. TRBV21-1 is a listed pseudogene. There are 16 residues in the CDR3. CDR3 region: CASSKDPTGPNYGYTF. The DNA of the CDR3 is TGTGCCAGCAGCAAAGATCCGACAGGCCCTAACTATGGCTACACCTTC.

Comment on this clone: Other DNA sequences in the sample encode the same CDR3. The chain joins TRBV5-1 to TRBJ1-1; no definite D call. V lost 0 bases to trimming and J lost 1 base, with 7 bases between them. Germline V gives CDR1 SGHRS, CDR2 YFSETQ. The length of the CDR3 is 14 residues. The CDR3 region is CASSLAVSNTEAFF. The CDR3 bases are TGCGCCAGCAGCTTGGCCGTGTCGAACACTGAAGCTTTCTTT.

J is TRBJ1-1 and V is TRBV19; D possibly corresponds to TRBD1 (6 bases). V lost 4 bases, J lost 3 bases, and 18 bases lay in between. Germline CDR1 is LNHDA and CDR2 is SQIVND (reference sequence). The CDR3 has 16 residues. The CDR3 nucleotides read TGTGCCAGTAGTAAGGGGGACACAGGAGGCCACACTGAAGCTTTCTTT. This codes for CASSKGDTGGHTEAFF.

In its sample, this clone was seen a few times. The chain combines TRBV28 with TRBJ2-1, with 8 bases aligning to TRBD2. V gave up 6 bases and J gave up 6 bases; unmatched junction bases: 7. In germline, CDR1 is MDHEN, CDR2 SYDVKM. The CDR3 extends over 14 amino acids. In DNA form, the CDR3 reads TGTGCCAGCAGCGCCGGGGGGGCCCTCAATGAGCAGTTCTTC. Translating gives CASSAGGALNEQFF. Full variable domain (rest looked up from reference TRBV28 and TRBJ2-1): DVKVTQSSRYLVKRTGEKVFLECVQDMDHENMFWYRQDPGLGLRLIYFSYDVKMKEKGDIPEGYSVSREKKERFSLILESASTNQTSMYLCASSAGGALNEQFFGPGTRLTVL.

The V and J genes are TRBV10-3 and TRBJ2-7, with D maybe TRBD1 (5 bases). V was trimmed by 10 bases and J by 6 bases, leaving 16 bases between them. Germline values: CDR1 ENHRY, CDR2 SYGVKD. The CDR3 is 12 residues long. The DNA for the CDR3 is TGTGCCACACGACAGACTGATTCCGAGCAGTACTTC. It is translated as CATRQTDSEQYF.